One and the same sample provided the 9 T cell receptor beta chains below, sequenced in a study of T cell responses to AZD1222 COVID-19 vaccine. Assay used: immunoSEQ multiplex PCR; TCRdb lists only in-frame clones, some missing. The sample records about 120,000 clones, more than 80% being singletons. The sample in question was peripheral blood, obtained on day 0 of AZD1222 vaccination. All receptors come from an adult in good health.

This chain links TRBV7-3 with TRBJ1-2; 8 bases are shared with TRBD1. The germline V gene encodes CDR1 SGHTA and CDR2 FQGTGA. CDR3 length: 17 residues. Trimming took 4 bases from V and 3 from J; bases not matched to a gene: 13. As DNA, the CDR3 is TGTGCCAGCAGCTCCACTGAATTAGGACAGGGCTACTATGGCTACACCTTC. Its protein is CASSSTELGQGYYGYTF.

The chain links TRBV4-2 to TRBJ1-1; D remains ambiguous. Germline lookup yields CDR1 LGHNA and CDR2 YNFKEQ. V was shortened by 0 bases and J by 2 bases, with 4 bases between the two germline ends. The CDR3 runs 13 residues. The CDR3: CASSQDRNTEAFF. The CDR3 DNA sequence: TGTGCCAGCAGCCAAGATCGCAACACTGAAGCTTTCTTT.

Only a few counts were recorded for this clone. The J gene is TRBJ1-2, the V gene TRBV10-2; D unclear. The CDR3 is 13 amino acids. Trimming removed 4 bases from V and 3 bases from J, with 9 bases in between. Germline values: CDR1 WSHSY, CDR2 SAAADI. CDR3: CASSAKGDYGYTF. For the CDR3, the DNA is TGCGCCAGCAGTGCTAAGGGCGACTATGGCTACACCTTC.

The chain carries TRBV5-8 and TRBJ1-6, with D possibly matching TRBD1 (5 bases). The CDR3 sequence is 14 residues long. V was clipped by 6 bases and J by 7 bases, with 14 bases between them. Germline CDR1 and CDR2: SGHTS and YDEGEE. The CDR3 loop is CASTPRGRNSPLHF. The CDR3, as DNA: TGTGCCAGCACCCCACGGGGACGAAATTCACCCCTCCACTTT.

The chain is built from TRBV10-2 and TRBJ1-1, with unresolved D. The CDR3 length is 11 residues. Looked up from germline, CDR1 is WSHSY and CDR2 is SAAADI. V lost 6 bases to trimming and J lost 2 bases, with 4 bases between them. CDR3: CASRQNTEAFF. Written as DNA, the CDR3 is TGCGCCAGCAGACAAAACACTGAAGCTTTCTTT.

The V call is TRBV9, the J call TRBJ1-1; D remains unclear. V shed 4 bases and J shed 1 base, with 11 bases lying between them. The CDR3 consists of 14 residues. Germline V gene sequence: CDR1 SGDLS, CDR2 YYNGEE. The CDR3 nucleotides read TGTGCCAGCAGCCCCCGATTGCCGAACACTGAAGCTTTCTTT. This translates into CASSPRLPNTEAFF.

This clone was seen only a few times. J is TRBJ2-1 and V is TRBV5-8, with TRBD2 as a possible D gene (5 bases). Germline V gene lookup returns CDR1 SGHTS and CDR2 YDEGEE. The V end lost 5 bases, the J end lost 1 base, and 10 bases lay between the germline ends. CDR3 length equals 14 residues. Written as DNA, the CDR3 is TGTGCCAGCAGATCTGGGGAGTCCTACAATGAGCAGTTCTTC. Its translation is CASRSGESYNEQFF.

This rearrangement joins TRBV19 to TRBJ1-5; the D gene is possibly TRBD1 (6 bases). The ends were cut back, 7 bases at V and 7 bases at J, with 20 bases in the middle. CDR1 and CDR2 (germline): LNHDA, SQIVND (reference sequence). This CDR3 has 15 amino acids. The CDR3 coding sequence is TGTGCCAGTACCGACAGAGGGGGACGGGGGCAGCCCCAGCATTTT. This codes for CASTDRGGRGQPQHF. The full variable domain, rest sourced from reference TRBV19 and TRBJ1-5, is DGGITQSPKYLFRKEGQNVTLSCEQNLNHDAMYWYRQDPGQGLRLIYYSQIVNDFQKGDIAEGYSVSREKKESFPLTVTSAQKNPTAFYLCASTDRGGRGQPQHFGDGTRLSIL.

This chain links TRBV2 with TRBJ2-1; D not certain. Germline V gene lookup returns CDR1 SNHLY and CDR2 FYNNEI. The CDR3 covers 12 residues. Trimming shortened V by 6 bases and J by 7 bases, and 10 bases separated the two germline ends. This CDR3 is CASSAPRNEQFF. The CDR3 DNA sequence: TGTGCCAGCAGCGCTCCTCGTAATGAGCAGTTCTTC.